The 12 T cell receptor beta chains listed next were all sequenced from one sample in a study of cytomegalovirus exposure and HLA in healthy donors. The PCR contained 60 Vbeta and 13 Jbeta primers. The repertoire was sequenced with immunoSEQ multiplex PCR; TCRdb's copy has only in-frame clones and lacks some. The sample has roughly 52,000 clones, roughly 74% seen once. The sample taken for sequencing was PBMCs. The receptors come from a female donor in good health and CMV-seronegative.

The chain is built from TRBV27 and TRBJ1-1, with D perhaps TRBD1 (5 bases). Germline CDR1 reads MNHEY; CDR2 reads SMNVEV (reference sequence). The length of the CDR3 is 14 residues. Trimming left V 5 bases short and J 2 bases short, with 12 bases between. This chain's CDR3 is CASSVRGLNTEAFF. The DNA of the CDR3 is TGTGCCAGCAGTGTAAGGGGACTCAACACTGAAGCTTTCTTT.

The chain joins TRBV6-1 to TRBJ1-2; D may be TRBD1 (6 bases). V dropped 6 bases and J dropped 4 bases, with 15 bases sitting between them. CDR3 length equals 14 residues. Germline V lookup: CDR1 MNHNS, CDR2 SASEGT. Here the CDR3 reads CASRERTESYGYTF. In DNA, the CDR3 is TGTGCCAGCAGGGAAAGGACAGAAAGCTATGGCTACACCTTC.

The rearrangement links TRBV13 to TRBJ2-1, with 8 bases lining up with TRBD2. Trimming removed 1 base from V and 10 bases from J; junction bases left unmatched: 9. The CDR3 length is 15 residues. Germline V gene sequence: CDR1 PRHDT, CDR2 FYEKMQ (reference sequence). CDR3 loop: CASSLESGGANEQFF. CDR3 nucleotide sequence: TGTGCCAGCAGCTTAGAATCGGGGGGGGCCAACGAGCAGTTCTTC.

The chain has TRBV7-9 and TRBJ1-4, with TRBD1 as a possible D gene (6 bases). Trimming removed 5 bases at V and 7 bases at J, with 17 bases between. CDR3 length: 15 amino acids. Germline V lookup: CDR1 SEHNR, CDR2 FQNEAQ (reference sequence). CDR3 in amino acids: CASSRGGDEREKLFF. CDR3 bases: TGTGCCAGCAGCCGAGGGGGGGACGAGCGTGAAAAACTGTTTTTT.

This clone was counted between two and nine times. The junction differs from germline at one of its ends, possibly a read error. V gene TRBV29-1 combines with J gene TRBJ1-1, with a weak D call TRBD1 (5 bases). The CDR3 consists of 11 residues. Per germline, CDR1 SQVTM and CDR2 ANQGSEA. CDR3 nucleotide sequence: TGCAGCGTTCCGAGTGACCGGGGGGTGTTTTTT. It codes for CSVPSDRGVFF.

CDR3 DNA: TGTGCCAGCAGCTCCCCTAGTGTGGGGGGTAGTGAAGCTTTCTTT. Amino acid sequence: CASSSPSVGGSEAFF. The chain uses TRBV5-4 and TRBJ1-1, with a weak D call TRBD1 (5 bases). Germline CDR1 reads SGHNT; CDR2 reads YYREEE (reference sequence). This CDR3 is built from 15 residues. Trimming cost V 3 bases and J 7 bases, with 19 bases left between them.

V usage is TRBV2 and J usage is TRBJ2-4; 11 nucleotides align to TRBD1. V gave up 5 bases and J gave up 5 bases; unmatched junction bases: 8. CDR1 is SNHLY and CDR2 is FYNNEI in the germline V gene. CDR3 size: 16 residues. The DNA of the CDR3 is TGTGCCAGCAGTAACCCGGGACAGGGGGTCCAAAACATTCAGTACTTC. It is translated as CASSNPGQGVQNIQYF. Looking up the rest from reference TRBV2 and TRBJ2-4 gives the full variable domain: EPEVTQTPSHQVTQMGQEVILRCVPISNHLYFYWYRQILGQKVEFLVSFYNNEISEKSEIFDDQFSVERPDGSNFTLKIRSTKLEDSAMYFCASSNPGQGVQNIQYFGAGTRLSVL.

V is TRBV5-1 and J is TRBJ2-1; 10 nucleotides line up with TRBD1. V lost 3 bases and J lost 5; bases outside the gene matches: 8. The CDR3 contains 16 residues. Germline CDR1 SGHRS, CDR2 YFSETQ. The CDR3 bases are TGCGCCAGCAGCTCCTTCGGGGGGACAGGGGACAATGAGCAGTTCTTC. Amino acids: CASSSFGGTGDNEQFF.

This sequence joins TRBV5-1 and TRBJ1-6, with D possibly being TRBD1 (5 bases). This CDR3 is built from 17 residues. V was pared by 6 bases and J by 3 bases, with 19 bases between. Germline V lookup: CDR1 SGHRS, CDR2 YFSETQ. The CDR3 protein is CASTPQGLQSYNSPLHF. The CDR3 DNA is TGCGCCAGCACCCCTCAGGGACTCCAAAGCTATAATTCACCCCTCCACTTT. The whole variable domain, remainder taken from reference TRBV5-1 and TRBJ1-6, is KAGVTQTPRYLIKTRGQQVTLSCSPISGHRSVSWYQQTPGQGLQFLFEYFSETQRNKGNFPGRFSGRQFSNSRSEMNVSTLELGDSALYLCASTPQGLQSYNSPLHFGNGTRLTVT.

This sequence joins TRBV19 and TRBJ2-7; TRBD2 is a possible D gene (6 bases). This CDR3 region has 16 residues. CDR1 and CDR2 from the germline V gene are LNHDA and SQIVND (reference sequence). V lost 0 bases to trimming and J lost 0 bases, with 12 bases between them. CDR3 DNA sequence: TGTGCCAGTAGTATAGAACGCGGAGGGAGCTCCTACGAGCAGTACTTC. This sequence encodes CASSIERGGSSYEQYF.

J is TRBJ2-7 and V is TRBV21-1; TRBD2 is taken as the D call from the table, unchecked against the DNA. TRBV21-1 is shown as a pseudogene. The CDR3 covers 20 residues. The CDR3 region has the DNA TGTGCCAGCAGCAAAAGGGGGGCGGCGTCAGCGGGGGGCTTATACTACGAGCAGTACTTC. Its translation is CASSKRGAASAGGLYYEQYF.

The chain is built from TRBV12-5 and TRBJ2-7; possible D gene TRBD1, 5 bases. Germline V lookup: CDR1 LGHNT, CDR2 FRNRAP. CDR3 length: 18 amino acids. The ends were cut back, 1 base at V and 0 bases at J, with 19 bases in the middle. The CDR3, as DNA: TGTGCTAGTGGTTTGGACCGCACGGGTTCCAGGGACTCCTACGAGCAGTACTTC. Its protein is CASGLDRTGSRDSYEQYF. Full variable domain (remainder filled in from reference TRBV12-5 and TRBJ2-7): DARVTQTPRHKVTEMGQEVTMRCQPILGHNTVFWYRQTMMQGLELLAYFRNRAPLDDSGMPKDRFSAEMPDATLATLKIQPSEPRDSAVYFCASGLDRTGSRDSYEQYFGPGTRLTVT.